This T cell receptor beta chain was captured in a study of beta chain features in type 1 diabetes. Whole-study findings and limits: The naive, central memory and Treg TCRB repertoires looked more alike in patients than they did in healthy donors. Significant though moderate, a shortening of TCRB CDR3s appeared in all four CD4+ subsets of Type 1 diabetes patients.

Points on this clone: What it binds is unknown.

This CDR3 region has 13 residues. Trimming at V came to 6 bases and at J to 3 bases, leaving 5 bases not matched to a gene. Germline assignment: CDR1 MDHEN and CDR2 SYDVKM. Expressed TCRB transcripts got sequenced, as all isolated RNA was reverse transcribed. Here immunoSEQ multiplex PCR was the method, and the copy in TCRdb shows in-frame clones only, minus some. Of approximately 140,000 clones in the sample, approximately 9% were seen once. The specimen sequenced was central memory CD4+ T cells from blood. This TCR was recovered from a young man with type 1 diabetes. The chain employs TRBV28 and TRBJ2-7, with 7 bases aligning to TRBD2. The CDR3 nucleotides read TGTGCCAGCAGAAGAGGCGGGGGCTACGAGCAGTACTTC. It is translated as CASRRGGGYEQYF. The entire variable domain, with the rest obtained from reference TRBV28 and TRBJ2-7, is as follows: DVKVTQSSRYLVKRTGEKVFLECVQDMDHENMFWYRQDPGLGLRLIYFSYDVKMKEKGDIPEGYSVSREKKERFSLILESASTNQTSMYLCASRRGGGYEQYFGPGTRLTVT.